This entry lists 19 T cell receptor beta chains sequenced from one sample in a study of PD-1 blockade in classical Hodgkin lymphoma. With no exception, relapse followed autologous stem cell transplantation in all patients, and brentuximab vedotin exposure varied. Here immunoSEQ multiplex PCR was the method, and the copy in TCRdb shows in-frame clones only, minus some. The data hold tens of thousands of clones, with around 86% observed a single time. The material was peripheral blood mononuclear cells (PBMCs), obtained at baseline. Receptor source: a human donor with classical Hodgkin lymphoma.

V usage is TRBV7-9 and J usage is TRBJ1-1, with D perhaps TRBD1 (6 bases). Trimming removed 5 bases at V and 5 bases at J, with 21 bases between. Germline V gene lookup returns CDR1 SEHNR and CDR2 FQNEAQ (reference sequence). The CDR3 length is 16 residues. In DNA, the CDR3 is TGTGCCAGCAGCCCTACGTCCGGGGGCGCAAAAACTGAAGCTTTCTTT. Translation: CASSPTSGGAKTEAFF.

The chain links TRBV4-1 to TRBJ2-7; tentative D call: TRBD2 (7 bases). The germline V gene has CDR1 MGHRA and CDR2 YSYEKL. The CDR3 consists of 21 residues. V was pared by 3 bases and J by 0 bases, with 30 bases between. CDR3: CASSHPREGELGQFYSYEQYF. As DNA, the CDR3 is TGCGCCAGCAGCCACCCAAGGGAGGGGGAGCTCGGCCAATTCTACTCCTACGAGCAGTACTTC.

The chain carries TRBV30 and TRBJ2-1, with D unclear. Trimming took off 0 bases at V and 0 bases at J, with 9 bases between the two ends. CDR1 is GTSNPN, CDR2 SVGIG, per germline (reference sequence). This CDR3 is built from 15 residues. The CDR3 DNA sequence: TGTGCCTGGAGTGTAGCCAGCAGCTCCTACAATGAGCAGTTCTTC. Translation gives CAWSVASSSYNEQFF.

This clone was seen only a few times. This rearrangement joins TRBV19 to TRBJ2-5; D is unclear. This CDR3 spans 13 amino acids. Between the trimmed V and J ends, which lost 6 bases and 1 base, there was a span of 9 bases. Per the germline V gene, CDR1 is LNHDA and CDR2 is SQIVND (reference sequence). This chain's CDR3 is CASSLRVQETQYF. CDR3 sequence (DNA): TGTGCCAGTAGCTTGAGAGTCCAAGAGACCCAGTACTTC.

This chain connects TRBV4-1 to TRBJ2-4; a possible D gene is TRBD1 (5 bases). This CDR3 comprises 15 residues. Trimming pared 2 bases from V and 5 bases from J, leaving 13 bases between. Germline V gene data show CDR1 as MGHRA and CDR2 as YSYEKL. The CDR3 is CASSQPTGRQNIQYF. The CDR3, as DNA: TGCGCCAGCAGCCAACCTACAGGACGGCAAAACATTCAGTACTTC.

The chain carries TRBV19 and TRBJ1-4; 9 nucleotides match TRBD1. From germline, CDR1 is LNHDA and CDR2 SQIVND (reference sequence). The CDR3 extends over 16 amino acids. The ends lost 4 bases at V and 8 bases at J; junction bases unmatched: 11. The CDR3 spells CASSKRGQGVGEKLFF. The CDR3 bases are TGTGCCAGTAGTAAGAGGGGACAGGGAGTCGGCGAAAAACTGTTTTTT.

The chain has TRBV7-9 and TRBJ2-5; TRBD2 matches at 11 bases. The germline CDR1 and CDR2 sequences are SEHNR and FQNEAQ (reference sequence). Unmatched junction bases numbered 2, after V lost 5 bases and J lost 3 bases. This CDR3 has 14 amino acids. The CDR3 loop reads CASSLGLAEETQYF. In DNA, the CDR3 is TGTGCCAGCAGCCTGGGACTAGCGGAAGAGACCCAGTACTTC.

The chain combines TRBV6-1 with TRBJ2-5, with a tentative D call TRBD2 (6 bases). The CDR3 has 14 amino acids. Trimming took 8 bases from V and 7 from J, leaving 20 bases between them. CDR1 and CDR2 from the germline V gene are MNHNS and SASEGT. CDR3 protein: CASRRDSPLGTQYF. The DNA for the CDR3 is TGTGCCAGCCGTCGGGACTCCCCTTTAGGGACCCAGTACTTC.

Comments on this clone: Compared with germline, one end of the junction differs, possibly owing to a read error. V usage is TRBV7-7 and J usage is TRBJ2-5, with no clear D. Germline loops: CDR1 SSHAT, CDR2 FNYEAQ (reference sequence). CDR3 length: 13 amino acids. CDR3 coding DNA: TGTGCTAGCAGCCAAGAGAGGCGAGAGACCCAGTACTTC. Residues: CASSQERRETQYF.

The rearrangement uses TRBV19 and TRBJ1-3; D is perhaps TRBD1 (6 bases). The CDR3 spans 17 residues. Looked up from germline, CDR1 is LNHDA and CDR2 is SQIVND (reference sequence). The germline V and J ends were trimmed by 4 bases and 0 bases, with 16 bases remaining between them. The CDR3 coding sequence is TGTGCCAGTAGTAGCACCCACAGGGCCAGCTCTGGAAACACCATATATTTT. Protein product: CASSSTHRASSGNTIYF.

V usage is TRBV10-2 and J usage is TRBJ1-4; D might be TRBD1 (6 bases). Germline V gene sequence: CDR1 WSHSY, CDR2 SAAADI. Trimming stripped 0 bases from V and 8 bases from J, with 22 bases between. CDR3 length equals 18 residues. In DNA, the CDR3 is TGCGCCAGCAGTGAGTCGACTTATTTAAGGGGGGAACGGGAAAAACTGTTTTTT. As protein: CASSESTYLRGEREKLFF.

The genes are TRBV6-5 and TRBJ2-1; D unclear. V was trimmed by 0 bases and J by 6 bases, leaving 12 bases between them. Germline loops: CDR1 MNHEY, CDR2 SVGAGI. The CDR3 runs to 15 residues. DNA for the CDR3: TGTGCCAGCAGTTACTCGCCAACTTTGAGCAATGAGCAGTTCTTC. Translating gives CASSYSPTLSNEQFF.

The V and J genes are TRBV29-1 and TRBJ2-1; D remains ambiguous. Trimming left V 5 bases short and J 2 bases short, with 10 bases between. The CDR3 contains 13 residues. In germline, CDR1 is SQVTM, CDR2 ANQGSEA. CDR3 nucleotides: TGCAGCGTTAAGGTTTCGGCCTACAATGAGCAGTTCTTC. This gives the protein CSVKVSAYNEQFF.

The chain is built from TRBV5-1 and TRBJ2-2; 8 bases fit TRBD2. V dropped 5 bases and J dropped 2; count of bases not matched to a gene: 5. Per germline, CDR1 SGHRS and CDR2 YFSETQ. CDR3 length: 15 residues. CDR3 amino acids: CASRELAGNTGELFF. The CDR3 DNA is TGCGCCAGCAGGGAGCTAGCGGGTAACACCGGGGAGCTGTTTTTT.

This sequence joins TRBV28 and TRBJ1-4; 7 bases fit TRBD1. The trim removed 6 bases at V and 0 bases at J, leaving 7 bases unmatched. This CDR3 contains 16 residues. Germline CDR1 MDHEN, CDR2 SYDVKM. The CDR3 DNA reads TGTGCCAGCAGCCCGGACAGGTCGTCAACTAATGAAAAACTGTTTTTT. Its protein is CASSPDRSSTNEKLFF.

The CDR3 nucleotides are TGCAGCGTCGGCGAGACAGGGCCCGGGGAGCTGTTTTTT. Its protein product is CSVGETGPGELFF. The rearrangement joins TRBV29-1 to TRBJ2-2; TRBD1 aligns across 7 bases. The CDR3 has 13 residues. Trimming took 6 bases from V and 6 from J; bases not matched to a gene: 7. CDR1 and CDR2 (germline): SQVTM, ANQGSEA.

The V call is TRBV30, the J call TRBJ1-1; D gene uncertain. CDR3 size: 16 residues. The germline CDR1 and CDR2 sequences are GTSNPN and SVGIG (reference sequence). V was trimmed by 0 bases and J by 1 base, leaving 15 bases between them. CDR3 sequence reads: CAWSVGSRPSNTEAFF. The DNA for the CDR3 is TGTGCCTGGAGTGTGGGCTCTCGCCCATCGAACACTGAAGCTTTCTTT.

V usage is TRBV12-5 and J usage is TRBJ2-7; 10 bases map to TRBD2. Germline loops: CDR1 LGHNT, CDR2 FRNRAP. The CDR3 is 17 residues long. V gave up 0 bases and J gave up 3 bases; unmatched junction bases: 8. This CDR3 reads CASGLVLGTSDGYEQYF. CDR3 coding DNA: TGTGCTAGTGGTTTGGTCCTAGGGACTAGCGATGGCTACGAGCAGTACTTC.

This chain links TRBV7-9 with TRBJ1-1, with 11 bases lining up with TRBD1. Per the germline V gene, CDR1 is SEHNR and CDR2 is FQNEAQ (reference sequence). Unmatched junction bases numbered 11, after V lost 5 bases and J lost 3 bases. The CDR3 is made up of 17 amino acids. As DNA, the CDR3 is TGTGCCAGCAGCCCCCGGACAGGGGGCCAGAAGGACACTGAAGCTTTCTTT. Its protein is CASSPRTGGQKDTEAFF.